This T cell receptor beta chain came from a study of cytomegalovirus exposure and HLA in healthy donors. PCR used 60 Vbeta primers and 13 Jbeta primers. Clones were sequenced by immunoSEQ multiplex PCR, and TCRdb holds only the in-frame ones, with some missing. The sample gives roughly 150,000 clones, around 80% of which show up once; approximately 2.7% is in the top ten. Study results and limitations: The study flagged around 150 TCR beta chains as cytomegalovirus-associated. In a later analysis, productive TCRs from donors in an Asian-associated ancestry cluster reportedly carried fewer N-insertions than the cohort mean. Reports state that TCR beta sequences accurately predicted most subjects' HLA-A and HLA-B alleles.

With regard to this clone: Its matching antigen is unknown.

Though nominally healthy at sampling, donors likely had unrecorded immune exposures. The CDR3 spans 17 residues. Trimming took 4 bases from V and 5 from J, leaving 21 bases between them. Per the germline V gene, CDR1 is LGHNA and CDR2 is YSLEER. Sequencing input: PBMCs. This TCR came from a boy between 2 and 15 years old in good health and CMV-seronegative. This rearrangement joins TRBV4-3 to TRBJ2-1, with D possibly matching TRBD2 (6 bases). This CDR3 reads CASSRVLAGPGHNEQFF. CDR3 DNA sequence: TGCGCCAGCAGCCGGGTTCTTGCGGGACCAGGACACAATGAGCAGTTCTTC.